Listed below are T cell receptor beta chains from one sample, sequenced in a study of identical twins. TCRdb re-derived calls from the 5' RACE reads in MiXCR, one entry per CDR3 protein. Of 260,000 or so distinct CDR3 sequences listed, approximately 7.9% were seen once; the top ten hold 5% to 6%. The same specimen was also included in a second study, on yellow fever vaccine responses in identical twins.

Sequenced input: CD8+ T cells sorted from blood. Source of these receptors: a woman between 18 and 29 years old in good health. Each CDR3 is given with its conserved first and last residue. The order of the fields is V gene, clone size, D gene, J gene, CDR3 DNA, CDR3 protein. A D gene is named only where the DNA matches it firmly. Only part of the rows carry a size: once, few, many, or a class if the clone is expanded.

V gene: TRBV11-1; clone size: many; D gene: TRBD2; J gene: TRBJ2-3; CDR3 DNA: TGTGCCAGCAGCTTAGCCCCAGGACCACCGGGGGGTACAGATACGCAGTATTTT; CDR3 protein: CASSLAPGPPGGTDTQYF
V gene: TRBV11-2; clone size: few; D gene: TRBD1; J gene: TRBJ2-1; CDR3 DNA: TGTGCCAGCAGCGCCCGGGACAGGGGATACAATGAGCAGTTCTTC; CDR3 protein: CASSARDRGYNEQFF
V gene: TRBV2; clone size: NA; D gene: TRBD2; J gene: TRBJ2-1; CDR3 DNA: TGTGCCAGCAGTGAAAGGACTAGCGCCCTATACAATGAGCAGTTCTTC; CDR3 protein: CASSERTSALYNEQFF
V gene: TRBV6-1; clone size: few; D gene: NA; J gene: TRBJ1-1; CDR3 DNA: TGTGCCAGCAGTGCAACGTATTCTCCGTTGGGCACTGAAGCTTTCTTT; CDR3 protein: CASSATYSPLGTEAFF
V gene: TRBV19; clone size: few; D gene: NA; J gene: TRBJ1-5; CDR3 DNA: TGTGCCAGTACATTACAAGGGGGGGGCAATCAGCCCCAGCATTTT; CDR3 protein: CASTLQGGGNQPQHF
V gene: TRBV5-6; clone size: many; D gene: NA; J gene: TRBJ2-2; CDR3 DNA: TGTGCCAGCAGCTTGGCAACAGGGGAAGCTAGCGCCGGGGAGCTGTTTTTT; CDR3 protein: CASSLATGEASAGELFF
V gene: TRBV29-1; clone size: many; D gene: NA; J gene: TRBJ2-1; CDR3 DNA: TGCAGCGTTCTCGGGCCGAGTAGGTTTGAGCAGTTCTTC; CDR3 protein: CSVLGPSRFEQFF
V gene: TRBV6-5; clone size: few; D gene: NA; J gene: TRBJ2-6; CDR3 DNA: TGTGCCAGCAGTTTAAGCCCTCCGGACCTGACTTTC; CDR3 protein: CASSLSPPDLTF
V gene: TRBV3-1; clone size: many; D gene: NA; J gene: TRBJ2-1; CDR3 DNA: TGTGCCAGCAGCCAAGGTGGAGCGGCCTACAATGAGCAGTTCTTC; CDR3 protein: CASSQGGAAYNEQFF
V gene: TRBV12-3/TRBV12-4; clone size: many; D gene: NA; J gene: TRBJ2-2; CDR3 DNA: TGTGCCAGCAGTTTACCTAGCCAAAAAGGGGAGCTGTTTTTT; CDR3 protein: CASSLPSQKGELFF
V gene: TRBV7-8; clone size: NA; D gene: TRBD2; J gene: TRBJ2-3; CDR3 DNA: TGTGCCAGCAGCTCCCGGACTAGCGGGGACACAGATACGCAGTATTTT; CDR3 protein: CASSSRTSGDTDTQYF
V gene: TRBV29-1; clone size: many; D gene: NA; J gene: TRBJ2-7; CDR3 DNA: TGCAGCGCCCTTATGGCCTCCTACGAGCAGTACTTC; CDR3 protein: CSALMASYEQYF
V gene: TRBV6-5; clone size: NA; D gene: TRBD1; J gene: TRBJ1-2; CDR3 DNA: TGTGCCAGCAGTTACGAAGTTTTGGGGGACAGAAACTATGGCTACACCTTC; CDR3 protein: CASSYEVLGDRNYGYTF
V gene: TRBV27; clone size: many; D gene: NA; J gene: TRBJ1-1; CDR3 DNA: TGTGCCAGCAGTTTACAGAAGAACACTGAAGCTTTCTTT; CDR3 protein: CASSLQKNTEAFF
V gene: TRBV9; clone size: many; D gene: NA; J gene: TRBJ2-7; CDR3 DNA: TGTGCCAGCAGCGTAGGGGGCGGAGTAAGCTCCTACGAGCAGTACTTC; CDR3 protein: CASSVGGGVSSYEQYF
V gene: TRBV7-8; clone size: NA; D gene: TRBD2; J gene: TRBJ2-1; CDR3 DNA: TGTGCCAGCAGCTTAGCGCGGGTAGCGGGAACTTACAATGAGCAGTTCTTC; CDR3 protein: CASSLARVAGTYNEQFF
V gene: TRBV10-1; clone size: many; D gene: NA; J gene: TRBJ2-7; CDR3 DNA: TGCGCCAGCAGTGACGGGGTCGTGCAGTACTTC; CDR3 protein: CASSDGVVQYF
V gene: TRBV7-3; clone size: NA; D gene: TRBD2; J gene: TRBJ2-2; CDR3 DNA: TGTGCCAGCAGCCACCCTATAGCGGGAGGTCCCGGGGAGCTGTTTTTT; CDR3 protein: CASSHPIAGGPGELFF
V gene: TRBV20-1; clone size: few; D gene: TRBD2; J gene: TRBJ2-7; CDR3 DNA: TGCTGTGCTAGAGATGTGGTGCGGGAGGCAACCTACGAGCAGTACTTC; CDR3 protein: CCARDVVREATYEQYF
V gene: TRBV27; clone size: NA; D gene: NA; J gene: TRBJ2-3; CDR3 DNA: TGTGCCAGCAGTTTATCGGCCCTTGGCGCTAACACAGATACGCAGTATTTT; CDR3 protein: CASSLSALGANTDTQYF